This T cell receptor (beta chain) was captured in a study of radiotherapy plus CTLA-4 blockade in lung cancer. Libraries were prepared by immunoSEQ multiplex PCR; TCRdb keeps only in-frame clonotypes and omits some of them. Of 83,000 or so clones detected, less than 90% appear once; the ten largest clones hold 0.75% to 0.95%. The germline gives CDR1 SQVTM, CDR2 ANQGSEA. The CDR3 extends over 10 amino acids. Deletions cut 7 bases from V and 10 bases from J, with 13 bases between. Sample: peripheral blood, taken from a patient treated with radiotherapy plus ipilimumab. The V gene is TRBV29-1, the J gene TRBJ1-1, with D possibly matching TRBD1 (6 bases). The TCR sequence derives from a human donor with non-small cell lung cancer who had stable disease on radiotherapy plus ipilimumab. The CDR3 region is CSGFGGVAFF. CDR3 nucleotides: TGCAGCGGTTTTGGGGGCGTAGCTTTCTTT. Using reference TRBV29-1 and TRBJ1-1 for the parts outside the CDR3, the full variable domain is SAVISQKPSRDICQRGTSLTIQCQVDSQVTMMFWYRQQPGQSLTLIATANQGSEATYESGFVIDKFPISRPNLTFSTLTVSNMSPEDSSIYLCSGFGGVAFFGQGTRLTVV.